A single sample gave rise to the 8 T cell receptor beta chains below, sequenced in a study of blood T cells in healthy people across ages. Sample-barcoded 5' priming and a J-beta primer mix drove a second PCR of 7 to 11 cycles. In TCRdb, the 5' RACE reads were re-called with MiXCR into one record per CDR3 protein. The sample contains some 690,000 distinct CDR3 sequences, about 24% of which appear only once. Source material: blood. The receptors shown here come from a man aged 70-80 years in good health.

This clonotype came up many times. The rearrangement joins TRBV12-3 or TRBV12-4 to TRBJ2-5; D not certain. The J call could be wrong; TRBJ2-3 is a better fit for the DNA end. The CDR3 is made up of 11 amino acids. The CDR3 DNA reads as TGTGCCAGCAGCTTATCCGGTACGCAGTATTTT. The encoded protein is CASSLSGTQYF.

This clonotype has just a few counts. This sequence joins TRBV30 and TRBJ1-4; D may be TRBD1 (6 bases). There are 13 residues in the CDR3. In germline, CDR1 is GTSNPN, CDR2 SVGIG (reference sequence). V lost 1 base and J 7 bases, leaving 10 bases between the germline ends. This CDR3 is CAWSEQGGEKLFF. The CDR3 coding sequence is TGTGCCTGGAGTGAACAGGGCGGTGAAAAACTGTTTTTT.

CDR3 region: CSAPAGGQEGYEQYF. The CDR3 DNA sequence: TGCAGTGCTCCCGCTGGAGGACAGGAGGGCTACGAGCAGTACTTC. The V and J genes are TRBV20-1 and TRBJ2-7, with D maybe TRBD1 (7 bases). This CDR3 contains 15 residues. V lost 5 bases, J lost 3 bases, and 20 bases lay in between. Germline V gene lookup returns CDR1 DFQATT and CDR2 SNEGSKA (reference sequence).

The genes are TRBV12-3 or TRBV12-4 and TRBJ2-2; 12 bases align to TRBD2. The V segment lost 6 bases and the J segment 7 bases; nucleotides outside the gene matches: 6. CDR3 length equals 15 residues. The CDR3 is CASSQLAGGIGELFF. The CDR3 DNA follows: TGTGCCAGCAGCCAACTAGCGGGAGGAATCGGGGAGCTGTTTTTT.

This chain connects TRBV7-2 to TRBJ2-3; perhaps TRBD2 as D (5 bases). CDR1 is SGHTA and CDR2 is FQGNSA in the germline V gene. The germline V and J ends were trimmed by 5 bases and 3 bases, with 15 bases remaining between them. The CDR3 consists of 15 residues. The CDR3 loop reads CASSDLPSTTDTQYF. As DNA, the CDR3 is TGTGCCAGCAGCGACTTGCCTAGCACGACAGATACGCAGTATTTT.

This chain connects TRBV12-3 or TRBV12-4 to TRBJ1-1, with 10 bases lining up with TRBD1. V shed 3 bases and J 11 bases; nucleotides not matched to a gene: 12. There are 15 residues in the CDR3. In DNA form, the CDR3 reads TGTGCCAGCAGTTTGGGGGACAGGGGAAACCTCGGGGCTTTCTTT. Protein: CASSLGDRGNLGAFF.

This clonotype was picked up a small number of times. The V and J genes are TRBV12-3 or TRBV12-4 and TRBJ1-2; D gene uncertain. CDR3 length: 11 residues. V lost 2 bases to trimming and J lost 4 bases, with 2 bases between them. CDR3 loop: CASSLIYGYTF. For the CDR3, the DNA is TGTGCCAGCAGTTTAATCTATGGCTACACCTTC.

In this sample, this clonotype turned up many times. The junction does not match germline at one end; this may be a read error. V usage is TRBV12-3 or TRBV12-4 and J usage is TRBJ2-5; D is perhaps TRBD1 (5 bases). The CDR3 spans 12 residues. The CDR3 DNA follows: TGCGCCAGCAGCTTGACAGAAGAGACCCAGTACTTC. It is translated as CASSLTEETQYF.